A selection of T cell receptor beta chains follows, all from one sample in a study of preoperative IRX-2 immunotherapy in early breast cancer. TCRdb keeps only in-frame clones here, not all; method: immunoSEQ multiplex PCR. The table shows a few thousand clones, with around 74% occurring only once. Sample: tumor tissue, taken after IRX-2 immunotherapy. The receptors derive from a human donor with breast cancer. CDR3s include the opening cysteine and the closing phenylalanine or tryptophan. A D gene is named only where the DNA matches it firmly. Not all rows give a size; the values are once, few, many and, for expanded clones, a class.

j_gene,v_gene,abundance,d_gene,CDR3aa,CDR3nt
TRBJ2-6,TRBV23-1,few,.,CASSQEYEGAGANVLTF,TGCGCCAGCAGCCAAGAATACGAGGGTGCTGGGGCCAACGTCCTGACTTTC
TRBJ2-2,TRBV6-8,few,.,CASSYSGTGELFF,TGTGCCAGCAGTTACTCAGGGACCGGGGAGCTGTTTTTT
TRBJ1-4,TRBV14,.,TRBD1,CASSQGDRVPEKLFF,TGTGCCAGCAGCCAGGGCGACAGGGTGCCTGAAAAACTGTTTTTT
TRBJ1-1,TRBV7-6,.,.,CASSLVGGRNTEAFF,TGTGCCAGCAGCTTGGTCGGGGGGCGGAACACTGAAGCTTTCTTT
TRBJ2-1,TRBV5-1,.,.,CASSPGQTYNEQFF,TGCGCCAGCAGCCCAGGACAGACCTACAATGAGCAGTTCTTC
TRBJ1-1,TRBV30,once,.,CAWRVTVTNTEAFF,TGTGCCTGGAGGGTCACAGTGACGAACACTGAAGCTTTCTTT
TRBJ1-4,TRBV6-8,.,TRBD1,CASSSGTGFEKLFF,TGTGCCAGCAGTTCCGGGACAGGGTTTGAAAAACTGTTTTTT
TRBJ1-1,TRBV18,.,.,CASSPPPDGYTEAFF,TGTGCCAGCTCACCACCGCCGGACGGGTACACTGAAGCTTTCTTT
TRBJ2-1,TRBV6-8,.,.,CASSASSNEQFF,TGTGCCAGCAGTGCTAGTTCCAATGAGCAGTTCTTC
TRBJ2-2,TRBV11-3,large,.,CASSFVQGDTGELFF,TGTGCCAGCAGCTTCGTACAGGGCGACACCGGGGAGCTGTTTTTT
TRBJ2-5,TRBV7-7,.,TRBD2,CASSQRTSGQETQYF,TGTGCTAGCAGCCAGAGGACTAGCGGACAAGAGACCCAGTACTTC
TRBJ2-6,TRBV15,few,TRBD1,CATSSGTGGSGANVLTF,TGTGCCACCAGCTCCGGGACAGGGGGCTCTGGGGCCAACGTCCTGACTTTC
TRBJ1-1,TRBV29-1,.,.,CSVDGLGITEAFF,TGCAGCGTTGACGGTTTAGGAATCACTGAAGCTTTCTTT
TRBJ2-1,TRBV12-5,.,TRBD1,CASGIGTGTYNEQFF,TGTGCCAGCGGCATCGGGACAGGGACATACAATGAGCAGTTCTTC
TRBJ2-2,TRBV29-1,.,.,CSGGPGVPGELFF,TGCAGCGGTGGCCCGGGGGTGCCCGGGGAGCTGTTTTTT
TRBJ2-7,TRBV19,.,.,CASSITGLANYEQYF,TGTGCCAGTAGTATTACGGGGCTAGCGAACTACGAGCAGTACTTC
TRBJ1-1,TRBV6-8,.,.,CASSYRVSTEAFF,TGTGCCAGCAGTTACAGGGTGAGCACTGAAGCTTTCTTT
TRBJ1-2,TRBV30,.,.,CAWIKGRNGYTF,TGTGCCTGGATTAAGGGGAGGAATGGCTACACCTTC
TRBJ2-7,TRBV28,.,.,CASSRSGQGLSYEQYF,TGTGCCAGCAGCCGCAGCGGCCAGGGCCTATCCTACGAGCAGTACTTC
TRBJ2-7,TRBV10-2,.,.,CASQVPSSIYEQYF,TGCGCCAGCCAAGTCCCTTCTTCTATCTACGAGCAGTACTTC
TRBJ2-2,TRBV18,.,.,CASPSGGNTGELFF,TGTGCCAGCCCCTCCGGGGGAAACACCGGGGAGCTGTTTTTT
TRBJ2-7,TRBV11-3,.,TRBD2,CASRRGGANGYEQYF,TGTGCCAGCAGGCGGGGGGGCGCTAACGGTTACGAGCAGTACTTC
TRBJ2-5,TRBV23-1,.,.,CASSQVGRGQETQYF,TGCGCCAGCAGCCAAGTTGGTAGGGGACAAGAGACCCAGTACTTC
TRBJ2-2,TRBV6-4,.,.,CASSVGTAGELFF,TGTGCCAGCAGCGTCGGGACCGCCGGGGAGCTGTTTTTT
TRBJ2-2,TRBV10-2,.,.,CASSETSGELFF,TGCGCCAGCAGTGAGACTAGCGGGGAGCTGTTTTTT
TRBJ2-3,TRBV11-3,.,.,CASSPTSLGTDTQYF,TGTGCCAGCAGCCCGACTAGTCTCGGCACAGATACGCAGTATTTT
TRBJ1-2,TRBV19,few,TRBD1,CASSWDRLGGYTF,TGTGCCAGTAGTTGGGACAGGCTGGGGGGCTACACCTTC
TRBJ2-1,TRBV19,once,TRBD2,CASSNPGLAGGIDEQFF,TGTGCCAGTAGTAACCCGGGACTAGCGGGAGGTATCGATGAGCAGTTCTTC
TRBJ1-5,TRBV2,.,.,CASSGELSNQPQHF,TGTGCCAGCAGTGGGGAACTAAGCAATCAGCCCCAGCATTTT
TRBJ2-2,TRBV28,few,.,CASSPGDRYTGELFF,TGTGCCAGCAGTCCTGGTGACAGGTACACCGGGGAGCTGTTTTTT
TRBJ2-1,TRBV11-3,.,.,CASSLIGETSNEQFF,TGTGCCAGCAGCTTGATAGGTGAGACTAGCAATGAGCAGTTCTTC
TRBJ1-2,TRBV29-1,.,.,CSVDLGPGTGNYGYTF,TGCAGCGTTGATCTCGGCCCAGGGACGGGAAACTATGGCTACACCTTC
TRBJ2-7,TRBV6-8,.,.,CASSPGQIYEQYF,TGTGCCAGCAGTCCTGGACAGATCTACGAGCAGTACTTC
TRBJ1-4,TRBV7-7,.,.,CASSLGGQANEKLFF,TGTGCCAGCAGCTTAGGGGGGCAAGCTAATGAAAAACTGTTTTTT
TRBJ2-2,TRBV19,.,.,CASSRGRGDLLTGELFF,TGTGCCAGTAGTAGGGGCAGGGGAGATTTACTTACCGGGGAGCTGTTTTTT
TRBJ1-2,TRBV23-1,.,TRBD1,CASSENRGYGYTF,TGCGCCAGCAGCGAGAACAGGGGCTATGGCTACACCTTC
TRBJ1-5,TRBV11-3,few,.,CASSLDRAGQPQHF,TGTGCCAGCAGCTTAGACAGAGCTGGCCAGCCCCAGCATTTT
TRBJ1-1,TRBV11-3,.,.,CASRLRAGVDTEAFF,TGTGCCAGCAGGCTTAGGGCCGGGGTGGACACTGAAGCTTTCTTT
TRBJ2-5,TRBV6-8,.,.,CATSTTWETQYF,TGTGCCACCTCGACGACTTGGGAGACCCAGTACTTC
TRBJ2-1,TRBV6-8,medium-sized,.,CAISARGSYNEQFF,TGTGCCATCAGTGCCAGGGGCTCCTACAATGAGCAGTTCTTC
TRBJ1-5,TRBV19,few,TRBD1,CASRGGQGGNQPQHF,TGTGCCAGTCGGGGAGGCCAGGGGGGCAATCAGCCCCAGCATTTT
TRBJ1-3,TRBV1,.,.,CASSQERGYRNSGNTIYF,TGCGCCAGCAGCCAAGAGCGGGGGTACAGGAACTCTGGAAACACCATATATTTT
TRBJ2-1,TRBV6-8,.,.,CASSYVVAPKEQFF,TGTGCCAGCAGTTATGTAGTAGCGCCAAAGGAGCAGTTCTTC